This TCR beta chain was retrieved from a study of CD8 T cells in Susac syndrome. Negative isolation yielded the CD8+ and CD4+ T cells, while FACS enriched the TEMRA cells. RNA amounts of about 0.45 to 1 ug underwent reverse transcription with random hexamers. TCR beta CDR3 was amplified by immunoSEQ multiplex PCR. This amplification extended across 54 Vbeta and 13 Jbeta segments. TCRdb re-analysed the immunoSEQ multiplex PCR reads in MiXCR, keeping a single row per CDR3 protein. This table holds about 150,000 distinct CDR3 sequences, approximately 95% found once. This clonotype was recorded only once. This receptor was obtained from a human donor with multiple sclerosis. Sequences were obtained from CD4+ T cells from PBMCs.

CDR3: CASSFWGDNSPLHF. CDR3 coding DNA: TGTGCCAGCAGCTTTTGGGGTGATAATTCACCCCTCCACTTT. The chain recombines TRBV7-8 with TRBJ1-6; D remains unclear. Between the trimmed V and J ends, which lost 3 bases and 5 bases, there was a span of 8 bases. The CDR3 is 14 residues long. CDR1 and CDR2 from the germline V gene are SGHVS and FQNEAQ.